Shown below are 21 T cell receptor beta chains from a single sample sequenced in a study of human T cells and chemical hapten exposure. Described time point: patch test 3, about 24 weeks after DPC sensitization. Regarding treatment: therapeutic diphenylcyclopropenone sensitization with weekly scalp DPC. TCRdb independently ran MiXCR on the RACE reads; one entry per CDR3 protein. The table records more than 95,000 distinct CDR3 sequences, 27% of them present only once. The source was whole blood, collected in connection with sensitization to the hapten diphenylcyclopropenone (DPC). Receptors were obtained from a man aged 35 to 55 with alopecia areata. Some clones in this sample may be carry-over from other donors' samples.

V usage is TRBV9 and J usage is TRBJ1-3; D is undetermined. The CDR3 is 15 residues long. V dropped 0 bases and J dropped 0 bases, with 7 bases sitting between them. Per the germline V gene, CDR1 is SGDLS and CDR2 is YYNGEE. This CDR3 is CASSVGVSSGNTIYF. Here the CDR3 DNA reads TGTGCCAGCAGCGTAGGCGTCAGCTCTGGAAACACCATATATTTT.

The chain uses TRBV28 and TRBJ2-3; 11 bases match TRBD2. From germline, CDR1 is MDHEN and CDR2 SYDVKM. J gave up 5 bases and V 5 bases, and 3 bases lay outside the gene matches. CDR3 length: 14 residues. The CDR3 coding sequence is TGTGCCAGCAGTCCGACTAGCGGGATAGATACGCAGTATTTT. Translating it yields CASSPTSGIDTQYF.

The genes are TRBV11-1 and TRBJ2-1; D is undetermined. This CDR3 region has 12 residues. V was pared by 5 bases and J by 7 bases, with 9 bases between. CDR1 and CDR2 from the germline V gene are SGHAT and FQDESV (reference sequence). CDR3 amino acids: CASSHLGNEQFF. The CDR3 nucleotides are TGTGCCAGCAGCCACCTAGGGAATGAGCAGTTCTTC.

The V call is TRBV18, the J call TRBJ1-6, with D possibly being TRBD1 (5 bases). The germline V and J ends were trimmed by 3 bases and 3 bases, with 9 bases remaining between them. The CDR3 length is 15 residues. Germline CDR1 and CDR2: KGHSH and LQKENI. DNA for the CDR3: TGTGCCAGCTCACCCCTACAGGACTATAATTCACCCCTCCACTTT. Residues: CASSPLQDYNSPLHF.

The CDR3 spells CSARDQGYEQYF. CDR3 sequence (DNA): TGCAGTGCTAGAGACCAAGGGTACGAGCAGTACTTC. The chain couples TRBV20-1 to TRBJ2-7, with unresolved D. CDR3 length: 12 residues. The V end was cut by 0 bases, the J end by 4 bases, with 7 bases between. Germline V lookup: CDR1 DFQATT, CDR2 SNEGSKA (reference sequence).

This clonotype has more than one count but fewer than ten. V usage is TRBV14 and J usage is TRBJ1-6, with 10 nucleotides matching TRBD1. The CDR3 has 15 amino acids. Germline loops: CDR1 SGHDN, CDR2 FVKESK. V was pared by 4 bases and J by 10 bases, with 7 bases of the junction left unmatched. CDR3 bases: TGTGCCAGCAGCCCCACGACAGGGGGCCAATCACCCCTCCACTTT. It specifies CASSPTTGGQSPLHF. Full variable domain (remainder filled in from reference TRBV14 and TRBJ1-6): EAGVTQFPSHSVIEKGQTVTLRCDPISGHDNLYWYRRVMGKEIKFLLHFVKESKQDESGMPNNRFLAERTGGTYSTLKVQPAELEDSGVYFCASSPTTGGQSPLHFGNGTRLTVT.

This clonotype was detected a few times. The chain recombines TRBV5-1 with TRBJ1-4, with D maybe TRBD1 (6 bases). Germline V lookup: CDR1 SGHRS, CDR2 YFSETQ. This CDR3 spans 18 amino acids. Trimming took off 0 bases at V and 0 bases at J, with 15 bases between the two ends. The CDR3 DNA is TGCGCCAGCAGCTTGGGGGGGGGCCGCTCTGCAACTAATGAAAAACTGTTTTTT. Protein: CASSLGGGRSATNEKLFF. The full variable domain, rest sourced from reference TRBV5-1 and TRBJ1-4, is KAGVTQTPRYLIKTRGQQVTLSCSPISGHRSVSWYQQTPGQGLQFLFEYFSETQRNKGNFPGRFSGRQFSNSRSEMNVSTLELGDSALYLCASSLGGGRSATNEKLFFGSGTQLSVL.

The J gene is TRBJ2-7, the V gene TRBV6-5; D gene unclear. Trimming pared 0 bases from V and 2 bases from J, leaving 11 bases between. Germline assignment: CDR1 MNHEY and CDR2 SVGAGI. CDR3 length: 15 amino acids. CDR3 residues: CASSYSRQSAYEQYF. Written as DNA, the CDR3 is TGTGCCAGCAGTTACTCGAGGCAGTCGGCCTACGAGCAGTACTTC.

The rearrangement joins TRBV28 to TRBJ1-3, with a possible D match to TRBD1 (5 bases). Trimming cost V 5 bases and J 0 bases, with 17 bases left between them. The CDR3 covers 17 residues. Germline assignment: CDR1 MDHEN and CDR2 SYDVKM. This CDR3 is CASSPPGRKSSGNTIYF. CDR3 nucleotides: TGTGCCAGCAGTCCTCCGGGACGCAAGTCCTCTGGAAACACCATATATTTT.

The chain is built from TRBV11-1 and TRBJ2-7; TRBD1 matches at 10 bases. Looked up from germline, CDR1 is SGHAT and CDR2 is FQDESV (reference sequence). This CDR3 comprises 15 residues. Trimming removed 1 base from V and 5 bases from J; junction bases left unmatched: 5. In DNA, the CDR3 is TGTGCCAGCAGCTTAGGCGGGACAGGGGAAAACGAGCAGTACTTC. It translates to CASSLGGTGENEQYF.

This clonotype showed up just a few times. The chain recombines TRBV20-1 with TRBJ2-2; TRBD1 matches 8 bases. The CDR3 has 14 residues. Trimming at V came to 3 bases and at J to 7 bases, leaving 7 bases not matched to a gene. Germline V gene lookup returns CDR1 DFQATT and CDR2 SNEGSKA (reference sequence). The CDR3 sequence: CSARDRATYGELFF. CDR3 coding DNA: TGCAGTGCTAGGGACAGGGCCACTTACGGGGAGCTGTTTTTT.

The genes are TRBV7-9 and TRBJ2-7; D is perhaps TRBD2 (6 bases). V was cut by 0 bases and J by 2 bases, with 14 bases left in between. The CDR3 has 16 amino acids. The germline gives CDR1 SEHNR, CDR2 FQNEAQ (reference sequence). CDR3 residues: CASSLALTGVTYEQYF. CDR3 in DNA: TGTGCCAGCAGCTTAGCGTTGACGGGAGTTACCTACGAGCAGTACTTC.

This clonotype came up a few times. The chain combines TRBV6-2 or TRBV6-3 with TRBJ2-3; D unclear. The CDR3 extends over 12 amino acids. Germline V CDR1 and CDR2: MNHEY, SVGEGT. V was trimmed by 6 bases and J by 0 bases, leaving 4 bases between them. Written as DNA, the CDR3 is TGTGCCAGCAGGCCCAGCACAGATACGCAGTATTTT. Amino acids: CASRPSTDTQYF.

This chain connects TRBV9 to TRBJ2-5; maybe TRBD2 (6 bases). The germline gives CDR1 SGDLS, CDR2 YYNGEE. Deletions cut 3 bases from V and 3 bases from J, with 12 bases between. The CDR3 spans 14 residues. Here the CDR3 reads CASSAGVKEETQYF. The CDR3 DNA reads TGTGCCAGCAGCGCGGGGGTGAAGGAAGAGACCCAGTACTTC.

In its sample, this clonotype was seen a few times. The chain links TRBV4-3 to TRBJ1-3, with D maybe TRBD1 (5 bases). Looked up from germline, CDR1 is LGHNA and CDR2 is YSLEER. This CDR3 is 16 amino acids long. V was clipped by 0 bases and J by 3 bases, with 12 bases between them. The CDR3 region is CASSQDERGVGNTIYF. CDR3 coding DNA: TGCGCCAGCAGCCAAGATGAAAGGGGCGTTGGAAACACCATATATTTT.

V gene TRBV12-3 or TRBV12-4 combines with J gene TRBJ1-6, with TRBD1 as a possible D gene (6 bases). The CDR3 spans 13 residues. Trimming cost V 6 bases and J 7 bases, with 10 bases left between them. DNA of the CDR3: TGTGCCAGCAGGAGGGGGACGAATTCACCCCTCCACTTT. Encoded protein: CASRRGTNSPLHF.

This clonotype was seen only a few times. The rearrangement joins TRBV20-1 to TRBJ1-1; D is perhaps TRBD1 (5 bases). Germline V gene data show CDR1 as DFQATT and CDR2 as SNEGSKA (reference sequence). This CDR3 has 16 amino acids. V was clipped by 3 bases and J by 1 base, with 18 bases between them. CDR3 in amino acids: CSARAPPQERNTEAFF. The CDR3 DNA is TGCAGTGCTAGGGCCCCTCCACAGGAAAGGAACACTGAAGCTTTCTTT.

This clonotype appeared a few times. J is TRBJ2-6 and V is TRBV2, with D possibly matching TRBD1 (8 bases). In germline, CDR1 is SNHLY, CDR2 FYNNEI. The CDR3 consists of 17 residues. V was pared by 5 bases and J by 1 base, with 15 bases between. The CDR3 reads CASSLTGGASGANVLTF. CDR3 in DNA: TGTGCCAGCAGTTTAACAGGGGGGGCATCTGGGGCCAACGTCCTGACTTTC.

The genes are TRBV6-6 and TRBJ1-5; TRBD1 aligns across 10 bases. Trimming cost V 7 bases and J 6 bases; bases outside gene matches: 6. Germline V gene sequence: CDR1 MNHNY, CDR2 SVGAGI (reference sequence). This CDR3 region has 14 residues. Here the CDR3 reads CASTGTGAGQPQHF. The CDR3 coding sequence is TGTGCCAGCACCGGGACAGGGGCGGGTCAGCCCCAGCATTTT.

The chain joins TRBV28 to TRBJ2-5; D call uncertain. The CDR3 length is 15 residues. Germline V gene lookup returns CDR1 MDHEN and CDR2 SYDVKM. V lost 2 bases and J 5 bases, leaving 15 bases between the germline ends. The chain's CDR3 is CASSLMDGSMETQYF. CDR3 sequence (DNA): TGTGCCAGCAGTTTAATGGACGGATCCATGGAGACCCAGTACTTC.

This clonotype was detected many times. This rearrangement joins TRBV28 to TRBJ1-1, with 7 bases matching TRBD1. Per germline, CDR1 MDHEN and CDR2 SYDVKM. The CDR3 sequence is 12 residues long. V lost 6 bases and J lost 8; bases outside the gene matches: 6. This CDR3 is CASRERGREAFF. The CDR3 DNA sequence: TGTGCCAGCAGAGAGAGGGGGCGCGAAGCTTTCTTT.